This T cell receptor beta chain was recorded in a study of cytotoxic CD8 clonotypes in ibrutinib-treated CLL. Study as a whole: Of the patients, eleven to twelve were relapsed/refractory, over 14 treatment-naive and 17 to 18 IGHV unmutated. Study findings and constraints: Increased clonality at ibrutinib response gave way to a return toward baseline at progression. Baseline-level clonality went beyond age-matched healthy donors and moved in step with circulating CD8+ T-cell counts.

Targeted sequencing depth ranged from 1 in 200,000 to 1 in 1 million T cells. The protocol was immunoSEQ multiplex PCR, while the TCRdb copy is restricted to in-frame clones and leaves out a portion. The sample yields under 30,000 clones, about 80% seen once. With respect to this clone: No antigen is known for it.

Looked up from germline, CDR1 is SEHNR and CDR2 is FQNEAQ (reference sequence). CDR3 length equals 13 residues. Trimming took 6 bases from V and 7 from J, leaving 15 bases between them. This specimen was PBMCs, taken after 36 months of ibrutinib treatment. This chain connects TRBV7-9 to TRBJ1-2, with unresolved D. This receptor was obtained from a human donor with chronic lymphocytic leukemia. For the CDR3, the DNA is TGTGCCAGCAGTCCCGGGCCTTACTCTGGCTACACCTTC. Its translation: CASSPGPYSGYTF.